The T cell receptor (beta chain) described here comes from a study of memory CD4+ T cells and cytomegalovirus serostatus. Trimming removed 3 bases from V and 0 bases from J, with 11 bases in between. Germline V gene data show CDR1 as SGDLS and CDR2 as YYNGEE. The CDR3 spans 15 residues. Only in-frame clones appear in the TCRdb table, and some are missing; sequencing was by immunoSEQ multiplex PCR. The sample lists almost 55,000 clones; around 78% were seen once. This clone was found a few times. Single viable CD3+CD4+CD8-CD45RO+ cells were sorted as the memory CD4+ T cells. The clonotype was recovered from an adult in good health and CMV-seronegative. Specimen: memory CD4+ T cells from blood. The J gene is TRBJ2-3, the V gene TRBV9, with no clear D. The CDR3 DNA sequence: TGTGCCAGCAGCGCCCGACTCCTGAGCACAGATACGCAGTATTTT. Protein sequence: CASSARLLSTDTQYF.